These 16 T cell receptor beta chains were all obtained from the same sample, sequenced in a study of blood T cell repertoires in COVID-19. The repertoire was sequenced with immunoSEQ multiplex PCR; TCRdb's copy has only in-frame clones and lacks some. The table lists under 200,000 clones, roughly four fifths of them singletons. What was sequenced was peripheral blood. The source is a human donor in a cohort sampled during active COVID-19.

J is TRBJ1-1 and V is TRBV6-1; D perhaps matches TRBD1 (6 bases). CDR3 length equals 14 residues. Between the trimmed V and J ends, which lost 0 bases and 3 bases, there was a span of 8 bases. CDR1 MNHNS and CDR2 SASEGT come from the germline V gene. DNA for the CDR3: TGTGCCAGCAGTGAAGCAGGGGGTTACACTGAAGCTTTCTTT. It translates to CASSEAGGYTEAFF.

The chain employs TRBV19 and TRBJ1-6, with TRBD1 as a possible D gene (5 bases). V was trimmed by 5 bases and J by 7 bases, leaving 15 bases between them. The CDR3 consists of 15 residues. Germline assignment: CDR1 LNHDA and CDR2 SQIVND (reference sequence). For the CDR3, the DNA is TGTGCCAGTAGTCCGCGGACGGGGGGGAATTCACCCCTCCACTTT. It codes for CASSPRTGGNSPLHF.

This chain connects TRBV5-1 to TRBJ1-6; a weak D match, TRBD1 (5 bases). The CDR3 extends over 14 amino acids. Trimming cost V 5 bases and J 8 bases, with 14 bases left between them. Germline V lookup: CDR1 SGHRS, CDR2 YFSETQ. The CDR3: CASREAGRDSPLHF. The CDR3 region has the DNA TGCGCCAGCAGGGAGGCAGGGAGGGATTCACCCCTCCACTTT.

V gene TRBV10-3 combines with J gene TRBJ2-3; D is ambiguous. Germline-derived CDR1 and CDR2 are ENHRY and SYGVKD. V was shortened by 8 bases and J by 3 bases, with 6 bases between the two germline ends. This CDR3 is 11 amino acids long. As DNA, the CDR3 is TGTGCCATCGGAGATACAGATACGCAGTATTTT. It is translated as CAIGDTDTQYF.

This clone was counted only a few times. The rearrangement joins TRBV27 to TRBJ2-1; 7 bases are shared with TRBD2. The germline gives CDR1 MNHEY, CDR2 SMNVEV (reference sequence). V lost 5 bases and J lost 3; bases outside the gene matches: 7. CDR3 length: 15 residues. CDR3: CASSTLAEIYNEQFF. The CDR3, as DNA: TGTGCCAGCAGTACCCTAGCGGAGATCTACAATGAGCAGTTCTTC.

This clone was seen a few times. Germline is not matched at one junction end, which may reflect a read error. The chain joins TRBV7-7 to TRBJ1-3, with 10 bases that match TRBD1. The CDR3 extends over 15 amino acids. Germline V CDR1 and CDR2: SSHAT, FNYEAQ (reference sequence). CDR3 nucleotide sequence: TGTGCTAGCAGCCCCGGGACAGGGGCCTCAAACACCATATATTTT. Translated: CASSPGTGASNTIYF.

The chain's CDR3 is CASSGESNQPQHF. As DNA, the CDR3 is TGTGCCAGCTCAGGGGAGAGCAATCAGCCCCAGCATTTT. The chain carries TRBV7-2 and TRBJ1-5; a possible D gene is TRBD1 (6 bases). V lost 8 bases to trimming and J lost 1 base, with 9 bases between them. The CDR3 has 13 amino acids. The germline V gene encodes CDR1 SGHTA and CDR2 FQGNSA. The full variable domain, with the rest looked up from reference TRBV7-2 and TRBJ1-5, is GAGVSQSPSNKVTEKGKDVELRCDPISGHTALYWYRQSLGQGLEFLIYFQGNSAPDKSGLPSDRFSAERTGGSVSTLTIQRTQQEDSAVYLCASSGESNQPQHFGDGTRLSIL.

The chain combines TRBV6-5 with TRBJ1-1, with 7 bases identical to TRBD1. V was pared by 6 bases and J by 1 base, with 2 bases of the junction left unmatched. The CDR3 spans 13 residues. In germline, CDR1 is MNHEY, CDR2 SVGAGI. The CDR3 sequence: CASSSGGNTEAFF. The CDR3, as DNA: TGTGCCAGCAGCTCAGGGGGGAACACTGAAGCTTTCTTT.

CDR3 sequence reads: CASSLRGANEQYF. The CDR3 DNA reads TGTGCCAGCAGCTTACGAGGTGCTAACGAGCAGTACTTC. The chain is built from TRBV13 and TRBJ2-7; D is uncertain. This CDR3 has 13 residues. Trimming removed 2 bases at V and 5 bases at J, with 10 bases between. The germline CDR1 and CDR2 sequences are PRHDT and FYEKMQ (reference sequence).

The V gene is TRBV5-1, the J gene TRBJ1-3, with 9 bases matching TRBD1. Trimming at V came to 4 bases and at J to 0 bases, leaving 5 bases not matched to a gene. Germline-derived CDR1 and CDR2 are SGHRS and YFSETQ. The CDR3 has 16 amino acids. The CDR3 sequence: CASSLTGGFSGNTIYF. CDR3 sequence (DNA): TGCGCCAGCAGCCTTACAGGGGGCTTCTCTGGAAACACCATATATTTT.

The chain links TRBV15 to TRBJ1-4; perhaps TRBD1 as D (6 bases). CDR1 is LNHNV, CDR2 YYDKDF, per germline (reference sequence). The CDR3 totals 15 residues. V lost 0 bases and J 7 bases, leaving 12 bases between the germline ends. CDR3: CATSRDRGGREKLFF. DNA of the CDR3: TGTGCCACCAGCAGAGACAGGGGCGGGCGTGAAAAACTGTTTTTT.

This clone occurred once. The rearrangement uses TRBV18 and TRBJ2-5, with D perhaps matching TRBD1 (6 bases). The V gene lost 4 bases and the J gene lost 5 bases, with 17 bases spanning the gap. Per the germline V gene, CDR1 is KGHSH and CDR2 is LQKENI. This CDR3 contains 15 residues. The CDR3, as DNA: TGTGCCAGCTCACGAACCTCAGGGGCGCAGGAGACCCAGTACTTC. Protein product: CASSRTSGAQETQYF.

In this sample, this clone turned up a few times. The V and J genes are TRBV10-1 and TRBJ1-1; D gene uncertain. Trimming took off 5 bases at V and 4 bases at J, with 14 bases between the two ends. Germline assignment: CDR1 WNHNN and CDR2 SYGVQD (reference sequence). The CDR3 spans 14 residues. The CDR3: CASSPKPQVTEAFF. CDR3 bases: TGCGCCAGCAGTCCAAAGCCCCAGGTCACTGAAGCTTTCTTT.

The DNA of the CDR3 is TGTGCCAGCAGCGGGGCGAACACTGAAGCTTTCTTT. Its protein is CASSGANTEAFF. This chain links TRBV9 with TRBJ1-1; D not resolved. The V end lost 3 bases, the J end lost 1 base, and 4 bases lay between the germline ends. Looked up from germline, CDR1 is SGDLS and CDR2 is YYNGEE. The CDR3 is made up of 12 amino acids.

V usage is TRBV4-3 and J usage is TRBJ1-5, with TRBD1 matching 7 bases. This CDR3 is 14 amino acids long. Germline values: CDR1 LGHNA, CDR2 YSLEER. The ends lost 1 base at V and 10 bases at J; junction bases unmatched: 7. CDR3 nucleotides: TGCGCCAGCAGCCAAGCGACAGGGACCCTTCCCCAGCATTTT. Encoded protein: CASSQATGTLPQHF.

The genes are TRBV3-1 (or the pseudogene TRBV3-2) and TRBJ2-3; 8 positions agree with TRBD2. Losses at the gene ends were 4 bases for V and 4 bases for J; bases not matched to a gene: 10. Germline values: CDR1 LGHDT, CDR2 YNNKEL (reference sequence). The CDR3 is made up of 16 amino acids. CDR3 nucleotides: TGTGCCAGCAGCCCTCTAAGCGGGAGAGTCTCAGATACGCAGTATTTT. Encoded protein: CASSPLSGRVSDTQYF.